This TCR beta chain appears in the sequencing data of a study of regulatory T cells in long-lasting Graves disease. General observations from the study: Repertoires from persistent disease leaned toward TRBV28, TRBJ1-2 and TRBJ2-5.

Regarding time point: persistent/refractory GD, antithyroid drugs over 5 years with positive TRAb. The authors made the TCR library using RNA they extracted from PBMCs. With 4 bases clipped from V and 9 bases from J, the junction kept 9 bases outside the gene matches. This CDR3 is 13 amino acids long. Germline V gene lookup returns CDR1 DFQATT and CDR2 SNEGSKA (reference sequence). This clonotype was seen more than once but under ten times. Its matching antigen is unknown. Through Arm-PCR of CDR3 regions and iRepertoire HTBI primers, TCR beta libraries were built. MiXCR, applied by TCRdb to the multiplex PCR reads, yields one record per CDR3 protein. The data hold around 340,000 distinct CDR3 sequences, with around 19% observed a single time.

The input for sequencing was peripheral blood mononuclear cells (PBMCs), taken when the disease was refractory, from a patient treated with antithyroid drugs. The source is a female donor with Graves disease. The V gene is TRBV20-1, the J gene TRBJ1-1; TRBD1 aligns across 9 bases. CDR3 DNA sequence: TGCAGTGCTATCACCGGGACAGGGACCCAAGCTTTCTTT. It translates to CSAITGTGTQAFF.